A selection of T cell receptor beta chains follows, all from one sample in a study of siplizumab effects on memory and regulatory T cells. TCRdb keeps only in-frame clones here, not all; method: immunoSEQ multiplex PCR. This sample has about 100,000 clones, with about 94% found just once. Sequencing was carried out using non-Treg CD4+ T cells sorted from blood. The receptors here all came from a human donor in good health. Both conserved end residues are part of each CDR3. A D gene is named only where the DNA matches it firmly. Clone size is stated in some rows and not others, as once, few, many or a class when expanded.

v_call	d_call	clone_size	j_call	cdr3_nt	cdr3_aa
TRBV29-1	TRBD2	-	TRBJ2-1	TGCAGCGTTGAATCGCTAGCGGGAGGCTATGAGCAGTTCTTC	CSVESLAGGYEQFF
TRBV27	TRBD1	-	TRBJ1-5	TGTGCCAGCAGTGGCGGGACAGGGAATTGGCCCCAGCATTTT	CASSGGTGNWPQHF
TRBV4-2	-	-	TRBJ2-2	TGTGCCAGCAGATCTATCTCGGGGGGCTATAACACCGGGGAGCTGTTTTTT	CASRSISGGYNTGELFF
TRBV12-2	-	-	TRBJ2-7	TGTGCAAGTCGCTTGGGACTAGCGGGCCACTACGAGCAGTACTTC	CASRLGLAGHYEQYF
TRBV5-1	-	-	TRBJ1-6	TGCGCCAGCAGCCTCCGGGCGTCGGATTCACCCCTCCACTTT	CASSLRASDSPLHF
TRBV6-1	-	-	TRBJ2-7	TGTGCCAGCAGCGCCAGGAACGAGCAGTACTTC	CASSARNEQYF
TRBV28	-	-	TRBJ2-6	TGTGCCACCATAGACAGCTCTGGGGCCAACGTCCTGACTTTC	CATIDSSGANVLTF
TRBV5-1	-	-	TRBJ2-6	TGCGCCAGCAGCTTGTCCGGGGCCAACGTCCTGACTTTC	CASSLSGANVLTF
TRBV9	-	once	TRBJ2-1	TGTGCCAGCAGCGTATCCGGGAACGACAATGAGCAGTTCTTC	CASSVSGNDNEQFF
TRBV29-1	TRBD2	once	TRBJ2-3	TGCAGCATTAGGCTAGCGGGCACAGATACGCAGTATTTT	CSIRLAGTDTQYF
TRBV6-5	-	-	TRBJ1-1	TGTGCCAGCAGCAGACTCCAGGGGAATGAAGCTTTCTTT	CASSRLQGNEAFF
TRBV5-1	-	-	TRBJ1-2	TGCGCCAGCAGCGAAACAGACAAGACTAACTATGGCTACACCTTC	CASSETDKTNYGYTF
TRBV7-2	-	-	TRBJ2-1	TGTGCCAGCAGCTTAGGGCGGGTTAACCCCTCCTACAATGAGCAGTTCTTC	CASSLGRVNPSYNEQFF
TRBV28	-	-	TRBJ1-5	TGTGCCAGCAGCCGAGGTCCATTTAGTAATCAGCCCCAGCATTTT	CASSRGPFSNQPQHF
TRBV6-6	-	-	TRBJ2-3	TGTGCCAGCACCGTCATCGGCACAGATACGCAGTATTTT	CASTVIGTDTQYF
TRBV20-1	-	-	TRBJ2-1	TGCAGTGCTACCGGGAGTCATGAGCAGTTCTTC	CSATGSHEQFF
TRBV19	-	-	TRBJ1-4	TGTGCCAGTAGCAAGGGGTCAACTAATGAAAAACTGTTTTTT	CASSKGSTNEKLFF
TRBV19	TRBD2	-	TRBJ2-7	TGTGCCAGCAGACCGGGACTAGCGGACGAGCAGTACTTC	CASRPGLADEQYF
TRBV5-4	TRBD1	-	TRBJ1-2	TGTGCCAGCAGCTTAAGGGCGGGACAGGGGTTTGGCTACACCTTC	CASSLRAGQGFGYTF
TRBV5-1	TRBD1	-	TRBJ2-1	TGCGCCAGCAGCTTGGCCCGGACAGGGAATTACAATGAGCAGTTCTTC	CASSLARTGNYNEQFF
TRBV30	-	once	TRBJ1-3	TGTGCCTGGAGTGTTGAAAGCTCTGGAAACACCATATATTTT	CAWSVESSGNTIYF
TRBV6-5	TRBD2	-	TRBJ2-5	TGTGCCAGCAGTTACGGGGGCGGGAGGCAAGAGACCCAGTACTTC	CASSYGGGRQETQYF
TRBV18	TRBD2	-	TRBJ2-3	TGTGCCAGCTCACCATGGCCTAGCGGGAGTGGTAGCACAGATACGCAGTATTTT	CASSPWPSGSGSTDTQYF
TRBV18	-	-	TRBJ2-1	TGTGCCAGCTCACAGGATATAGGAGGGACTTACAATGAGCAGTTCTTC	CASSQDIGGTYNEQFF
TRBV29-1	TRBD2	-	TRBJ2-5	TGCAGCGTTGAGAAAGCGGGAGGGCTCGCGGAGACCCAGTACTTC	CSVEKAGGLAETQYF
TRBV18	TRBD1	-	TRBJ1-2	TGTGCCAGCTCACCGGGACAGGGAATCTATGGCTACACCTTC	CASSPGQGIYGYTF
TRBV14	-	-	TRBJ1-2	TGTGCCAGCCGGGGCTCGGGACACTTGGGCCCTAACTATGGCTACACCTTC	CASRGSGHLGPNYGYTF
TRBV5-3	TRBD2	-	TRBJ2-7	TGTGCAAGAGAAAGCGGGAGGGCCTTTCGGGAGCAGTACTTC	CARESGRAFREQYF
TRBV6-1	-	-	TRBJ1-1	TGTGCCAGCAGTGAAGAGGTGGGGGGACATGGCACTGAAGCTTTCTTT	CASSEEVGGHGTEAFF
TRBV7-9	-	few	TRBJ1-1	TGTGCCAGCAGACTACTGGGGATGAACACTGAAGCTTTCTTT	CASRLLGMNTEAFF
TRBV6-5	TRBD2	-	TRBJ2-7	TGTGCCAGCAGTTACGCCGGGACTAGCGGGATCTACGAGCAGTACTTC	CASSYAGTSGIYEQYF
TRBV6-1	TRBD1	once	TRBJ1-4	TGTGCCAGCAGTGACCGGGACAGGGTCGGAAAACTGTTTTTT	CASSDRDRVGKLFF
TRBV18	-	once	TRBJ1-4	TGTGCCAGCTCACCAACTCCAACTAATGAAAAACTGTTTTTT	CASSPTPTNEKLFF